The 31 T cell receptor beta chains presented below share a single source sample, sequenced in a study of blood T cell repertoires in COVID-19. Clones were read by immunoSEQ multiplex PCR, and TCRdb kept only the in-frame ones, dropping some. The sample records about 160,000 clones, about 85% being singletons. The source material was peripheral blood. These TCRs come from a man aged 40-49 years with acute or convalescent COVID-19.

The rearrangement uses TRBV2 and TRBJ1-1; TRBD1 might be the D (5 bases). The germline gives CDR1 SNHLY, CDR2 FYNNEI. The ends were cut back, 9 bases at V and 0 bases at J, with 11 bases in the middle. This CDR3 spans 13 amino acids. CDR3 nucleotides: TGTGCCAGTCTGACAGACATGAACACTGAAGCTTTCTTT. Amino acid sequence: CASLTDMNTEAFF.

The chain has TRBV21-1 and TRBJ2-3; the D call TRBD2 from the table was never checked on the DNA. TRBV21-1 is an annotated pseudogene. This CDR3 region has 16 residues. CDR3 nucleotide sequence: TGTGCCAGGATTACCGGACTACTCGACGTGAGAGATACGCAGTATTTT. It is translated as CARITGLLDVRDTQYF.

This chain connects TRBV19 to TRBJ1-1, with 8 nucleotides matching TRBD1. The CDR3 runs to 16 residues. Germline CDR1 reads LNHDA; CDR2 reads SQIVND (reference sequence). After removal of 5 bases from V and 0 bases from J, the junction contained 8 bases not matched to a gene. The CDR3 is CASSHGQGEVNTEAFF. The CDR3, as DNA: TGTGCCAGTAGTCATGGACAGGGTGAGGTGAACACTGAAGCTTTCTTT.

This clone was counted a single time. V and J are TRBV11-1 and TRBJ2-7, with a tentative D call TRBD2 (6 bases). V gave up 2 bases and J gave up 3 bases, with 17 bases separating them. CDR1 SGHAT and CDR2 FQDESV come from the germline V gene (reference sequence). There are 16 residues in the CDR3. CDR3 region: CASSLRGSGVGYEQYF. As DNA, the CDR3 is TGTGCCAGCAGCTTACGGGGGTCGGGAGTCGGCTACGAGCAGTACTTC.

The chain couples TRBV7-2 to TRBJ2-7, with a weak D call TRBD1 (5 bases). Trimming cost V 6 bases and J 3 bases, with 12 bases left between them. Germline V lookup: CDR1 SGHTA, CDR2 FQGNSA. The CDR3 runs 13 residues. Here the CDR3 reads CASSRGHLYEQYF. The DNA for the CDR3 is TGTGCCAGCAGTCGAGGACATCTCTACGAGCAGTACTTC.

The chain joins TRBV6-6 to TRBJ1-3, with a weak D call TRBD1 (5 bases). The CDR3 is 14 amino acids. V gave up 4 bases and J gave up 3 bases, with 10 bases separating them. Germline CDR1 MNHNY, CDR2 SVGAGI (reference sequence). CDR3 nucleotides: TGTGCCAGCAGTTTCGACCAGGGTGGAAACACCATATATTTT. Translating it yields CASSFDQGGNTIYF.

This clone was recorded only once. The rearrangement joins TRBV4-1 to TRBJ1-4; 7 bases map to TRBD1. V was clipped by 2 bases and J by 7 bases; unmatched bases: 7. Germline V CDR1 and CDR2: MGHRA, YSYEKL. CDR3 size: 15 residues. In nucleotides, the CDR3 is TGCGCCAGCAGCCAACCGACAGGGTTGGGTGAAAAACTGTTTTTT. Translation gives CASSQPTGLGEKLFF.

This rearrangement joins TRBV4-1 to TRBJ1-1; D ambiguous. Germline CDR1 reads MGHRA; CDR2 reads YSYEKL. The CDR3 runs 14 residues. V dropped 3 bases and J dropped 1 base, with 9 bases sitting between them. CDR3 residues: CASSQGYTNTEAFF. CDR3 nucleotide sequence: TGCGCCAGCAGCCAGGGCTACACGAACACTGAAGCTTTCTTT.

V and J are TRBV11-2 and TRBJ1-4; perhaps TRBD1 as D (5 bases). CDR1 is SGHAT and CDR2 is FQNNGV in the germline V gene. This CDR3 has 15 residues. The V gene lost 1 base and the J gene lost 6 bases, with 12 bases spanning the gap. The CDR3 DNA is TGTGCCAGCAGCTTAGGGGTTCAGGGTGATGAAAAACTGTTTTTT. Protein product: CASSLGVQGDEKLFF.

This clone was seen a single time. The chain links TRBV7-9 to TRBJ2-3; D perhaps matches TRBD1 (5 bases). Trimming removed 3 bases from V and 5 bases from J, with 15 bases in between. CDR1 SEHNR and CDR2 FQNEAQ come from the germline V gene (reference sequence). CDR3 size: 15 residues. The chain's CDR3 is CASSFFQGLQDTQYF. CDR3 nucleotides: TGTGCCAGCAGCTTCTTCCAGGGTCTTCAAGATACGCAGTATTTT.

The rearrangement links TRBV7-9 to TRBJ2-3; TRBD1 might be the D (6 bases). Trimming removed 3 bases at V and 6 bases at J, with 10 bases between. The CDR3 extends over 13 amino acids. Germline V gene lookup returns CDR1 SEHNR and CDR2 FQNEAQ (reference sequence). Here the CDR3 reads CASSFGGSDTQYF. The CDR3 bases are TGTGCCAGCAGCTTTGGGGGCAGCGATACGCAGTATTTT.

This clone has more than one count but fewer than ten. The chain uses TRBV29-1 and TRBJ1-1, with 8 bases that match TRBD1. The CDR3 totals 14 residues. V gave up 7 bases and J gave up 2 bases; unmatched junction bases: 9. Germline values: CDR1 SQVTM, CDR2 ANQGSEA. The DNA for the CDR3 is TGCAGCGCTGGACAGGGTGGGTTCAACACTGAAGCTTTCTTT. The encoded protein is CSAGQGGFNTEAFF. Using reference TRBV29-1 and TRBJ1-1 for the parts outside the CDR3, the full variable domain is SAVISQKPSRDICQRGTSLTIQCQVDSQVTMMFWYRQQPGQSLTLIATANQGSEATYESGFVIDKFPISRPNLTFSTLTVSNMSPEDSSIYLCSAGQGGFNTEAFFGQGTRLTVV.

This rearrangement joins TRBV7-3 to TRBJ1-4, with unresolved D. Germline V gene data show CDR1 as SGHTA and CDR2 as FQGTGA. V was trimmed by 1 base and J by 4 bases, leaving 13 bases between them. This CDR3 has 16 residues. The CDR3 spells CASSLIGRGLNEKLFF. The CDR3 coding sequence is TGTGCCAGCAGCTTAATAGGTCGAGGACTTAATGAAAAACTGTTTTTT.

The table lists this clone with a count of one. This chain connects TRBV9 to TRBJ2-7, with TRBD2 matching 7 bases. The CDR3 is 11 amino acids. With 4 bases clipped from V and 8 bases from J, the junction kept 3 bases outside the gene matches. CDR1 and CDR2 from the germline V gene are SGDLS and YYNGEE. The CDR3 DNA reads as TGTGCCAGCAGCCCCGGGGGGAAGCAGTACTTC. Translation: CASSPGGKQYF.

The chain recombines TRBV13 with TRBJ2-7; D not certain. V was clipped by 6 bases and J by 0 bases, with 15 bases between them. The CDR3 runs to 15 residues. CDR1 and CDR2 (germline): PRHDT, FYEKMQ (reference sequence). The CDR3 region has the DNA TGTGCCAGCAGGTCGTCCCAACAAGACTCCTACGAGCAGTACTTC. Its protein product is CASRSSQQDSYEQYF.

J is TRBJ2-7 and V is TRBV5-6; TRBD1 aligns across 7 bases. The length of the CDR3 is 13 residues. CDR1 and CDR2 from the germline V gene are SGHDT and YYEEEE. J gave up 1 base and V 3 bases, and 1 base lay outside the gene matches. The CDR3 DNA is TGTGCCAGCAGCTGGGGACAGTCCTACGAGCAGTACTTC. Translated: CASSWGQSYEQYF.

The rearrangement links TRBV30 to TRBJ1-2; 7 bases match TRBD1. The CDR3 is 14 amino acids. Germline values: CDR1 GTSNPN, CDR2 SVGIG (reference sequence). J was trimmed by 4 bases and V by 3 bases; bases with no gene match: 8. The CDR3 loop is CAWRQGIGGYGYTF. DNA of the CDR3: TGTGCCTGGAGACAGGGGATCGGAGGCTATGGCTACACCTTC.

The rearrangement uses TRBV7-2 and TRBJ1-5, with D perhaps TRBD1 (5 bases). This CDR3 has 15 amino acids. V lost 4 bases and J lost 5, with 15 bases in between. Germline V gene data show CDR1 as SGHTA and CDR2 as FQGNSA. CDR3 sequence: CASSSRGGAHQPQHF. As DNA, the CDR3 is TGTGCCAGCAGCTCCCGGGGCGGGGCCCATCAGCCCCAGCATTTT.

The chain employs TRBV5-4 and TRBJ2-7; no clear D gene. Germline values: CDR1 SGHNT, CDR2 YYREEE (reference sequence). Trimming left V 2 bases short and J 5 bases short, with 8 bases between. The CDR3 consists of 12 residues. CDR3 loop: CASSLIRNEQYF. DNA for the CDR3: TGTGCCAGCAGCTTAATTAGAAACGAGCAGTACTTC. Combining the CDR3 with reference TRBV5-4 and TRBJ2-7 gives the whole variable domain ETGVTQSPTHLIKTRGQQVTLRCSSQSGHNTVSWYQQALGQGPQFIFQYYREEENGRGNFPPRFSGLQFPNYSSELNVNALELDDSALYLCASSLIRNEQYFGPGTRLTVT.

This chain joins TRBV4-3 and TRBJ2-1; 16 bases align to TRBD2. J gave up 7 bases and V 4 bases, and 4 bases lay outside the gene matches. Germline CDR1 and CDR2: LGHNA and YSLEER. The CDR3 length is 16 residues. This CDR3 is CASSPGTSGGANEQFF. The CDR3 bases are TGCGCCAGCAGCCCTGGGACTAGCGGGGGGGCGAATGAGCAGTTCTTC.

The V and J genes are TRBV7-4 and TRBJ2-3; 9 nucleotides align to TRBD1. The length of the CDR3 is 18 residues. CDR1 SGHVT and CDR2 SQSDAQ come from the germline V gene. The V gene end was trimmed by 3 bases and the J gene end by 2 bases; junction bases not matched to a gene: 12. The CDR3 loop is CASSFKPEQGALTDTQYF. CDR3 in DNA: TGTGCCAGCAGCTTTAAACCCGAACAGGGGGCTCTCACAGATACGCAGTATTTT.

The chain joins TRBV5-6 to TRBJ2-2; D unresolved. V lost 5 bases and J lost 7, with 18 bases in between. The germline CDR1 and CDR2 sequences are SGHDT and YYEEEE. This CDR3 region has 15 residues. In nucleotides, the CDR3 is TGTGCCAGCAGTAAATTTACAGAATCTGGCGGGGAGCTGTTTTTT. Translating gives CASSKFTESGGELFF.

The chain couples TRBV5-1 to TRBJ1-4; 7 bases are a match to TRBD1. The V and J ends lost 2 bases and 2 bases, in that order; junction bases with no gene match: 3. The CDR3 runs to 15 residues. From germline, CDR1 is SGHRS and CDR2 YFSETQ. The CDR3 protein is CASSFQGVTNEKLFF. CDR3 DNA: TGCGCCAGCAGCTTTCAGGGGGTTACTAATGAAAAACTGTTTTTT.

This clone was counted a few times. V usage is TRBV5-4 and J usage is TRBJ2-7, with TRBD2 matching over 8 bases. CDR3 size: 16 residues. After removal of 3 bases from V and 2 bases from J, the junction contained 10 bases not matched to a gene. Germline V CDR1 and CDR2: SGHNT, YYREEE (reference sequence). CDR3 amino acids: CASSSGSGGATYEQYF. CDR3 coding DNA: TGTGCCAGCAGCTCCGGGAGCGGGGGAGCTACCTACGAGCAGTACTTC.

This chain connects TRBV2 to TRBJ2-5; 9 bases fit TRBD1. J gave up 4 bases and V 6 bases, and 9 bases lay outside the gene matches. This CDR3 is built from 15 residues. Germline loops: CDR1 SNHLY, CDR2 FYNNEI. The CDR3 protein is CASSKETGGLETQYF. DNA for the CDR3: TGTGCCAGCAGCAAAGAGACAGGGGGGCTAGAGACCCAGTACTTC.

V usage is TRBV29-1 and J usage is TRBJ1-4, with D possibly matching TRBD1 (5 bases). The CDR3 loop spans 13 amino acids. Germline loops: CDR1 SQVTM, CDR2 ANQGSEA. Trimming removed 4 bases at V and 3 bases at J, with 9 bases between. The CDR3 spells CSVAGRANEKLFF. In DNA form, the CDR3 reads TGCAGCGTTGCCGGCAGGGCTAATGAAAAACTGTTTTTT.

Here the CDR3 reads CASSLAGATYNEQFF. The CDR3 DNA sequence: TGTGCCAGCAGTTTAGCGGGGGCCACTTACAATGAGCAGTTCTTC. V is TRBV27 and J is TRBJ2-1; TRBD2 is a possible D gene (7 bases). V lost 2 bases to trimming and J lost 4 bases, with 12 bases between them. The CDR3 extends over 15 amino acids. From germline, CDR1 is MNHEY and CDR2 SMNVEV (reference sequence).

The V call is TRBV5-1, the J call TRBJ2-7; the match to TRBD1 covers 7 bases. CDR3 size: 15 residues. Losses at the gene ends were 5 bases for V and 0 bases for J; bases not matched to a gene: 8. Germline loops: CDR1 SGHRS, CDR2 YFSETQ. The CDR3 spells CASRAGTAISYEQYF. The CDR3 coding sequence is TGCGCCAGCAGGGCCGGGACAGCGATCTCCTACGAGCAGTACTTC.

This chain's CDR3 is CATSDSPGQEESYGYTF. In DNA, the CDR3 is TGTGCCACCAGTGATTCCCCAGGACAGGAAGAGAGCTATGGCTACACCTTC. This chain joins TRBV24-1 and TRBJ1-2; TRBD1 agrees at 7 bases. The CDR3 covers 17 residues. Germline V gives CDR1 KGHDR, CDR2 SFDVKD. The V segment lost 2 bases and the J segment 4 bases; nucleotides outside the gene matches: 12.

Of note for this clone: This specimen includes other DNA sequences encoding the same CDR3. CDR3 DNA: TGCGCCAGCAGCCTTATGGGACAGGGAGGCACAGATACGCAGTATTTT. This encodes CASSLMGQGGTDTQYF. The genes are TRBV5-1 and TRBJ2-3, with TRBD1 matching 9 bases. The CDR3 loop spans 16 amino acids. V lost 4 bases to trimming and J lost 1 base; unmatched junction nucleotides: 7. CDR1 and CDR2 from the germline V gene are SGHRS and YFSETQ.

The gene calls are TRBV7-2 and TRBJ2-7; D is unclear. CDR1 is SGHTA, CDR2 FQGNSA, per germline. The CDR3 consists of 16 residues. V gave up 4 bases and J gave up 6 bases, with 22 bases separating them. CDR3 DNA sequence: TGTGCCAGCAGCTACACCCCAGGTACCTCTCTTGGCGAGCAGTACTTC. The encoded protein is CASSYTPGTSLGEQYF.